This TCR beta chain comes out of a study of Graves' ophthalmopathy and Graves' hyperthyroidism. V was clipped by 5 bases and J by 3 bases; unmatched bases: 17. Germline values: CDR1 MNHNS, CDR2 SASEGT. This CDR3 comprises 19 residues. No progression to ophthalmopathy over 18 months defined stable hyperthyroidism. Establishment of the diagnosis relied upon clinical symptoms, serum thyroxine, TRAb, thyroid ultrasound and orbital computed tomography. Study observations and caveats: Distinction of ophthalmopathy from stable hyperthyroidism by a 13-signature model reached approximately 88% sensitivity and 75% to 84% specificity. Ophthalmopathy progression was predicted with 55% to 71% sensitivity and about 72% specificity.

Amplifying from RNA transcripts, the study obtained TCR beta CDR3 regions. An opening RT-PCR round employed HTBI primers and preceded a second-round multiplex PCR. TCRdb itself ran the multiplex PCR reads through MiXCR, one entry per CDR3 protein. This repertoire shows a few hundred thousand distinct CDR3 sequences, about 18% found once; its top ten account for 2.4%. As for this clonotype: Antigen specificity is unknown.

The sequence derives from an adult woman with stable Graves' hyperthyroidism. Sequences were obtained from peripheral blood. The chain couples TRBV6-1 to TRBJ2-7, with 12 bases matching TRBD2. In nucleotides, the CDR3 is TGTGCCAGCAGTCAAGGACTAGCGGGACCCTCCCCCGGGGACTACGAGCAGTACTTC. This sequence encodes CASSQGLAGPSPGDYEQYF.